This T cell receptor beta chain was obtained from a study of shared clonotypes between healthy human individuals. Whole-study context: For every donor, three CD4 naive, three CD4 memory, two CD8 naive and one CD8 memory plates were used.

A single count supports this clone. Its antigen is currently unknown. Assay runs were performed at deep level. Repertoires were generated with immunoSEQ multiplex PCR, while TCRdb's copy carries only in-frame clones and drops some. The sample shows around 2,000,000 clones, about 93% of them seen only once. Naive CD8 cells, CD45RO-negative and positively selected for CCR7, excluded terminally differentiated effector memory CD45RA+ cells. The germline CDR1 and CDR2 sequences are SQVTM and ANQGSEA. V dropped 6 bases and J dropped 6 bases, with 20 bases sitting between them. The CDR3 is 15 amino acids. Whole-study results and caveats: Estimated clonotype richness was generally higher in naive than memory subsets. When naive CD4 clonotypes were compared across a few donors, 4% to 6.5% were shared.

Sequences were obtained from naive CD8+ T cells from PBMCs. The rearrangement links TRBV29-1 to TRBJ2-2; tentative D call: TRBD1 (6 bases). The receptor was derived from a man between 18 and 29 years old in good health. Some clones in this sample may be carry-over from other donors' samples. CDR3 amino acids: CSVSSYREEPGELFF. Here the CDR3 DNA reads TGCAGCGTCTCATCATACAGGGAAGAACCCGGGGAGCTGTTTTTT.